These 17 T cell receptor beta chains were sequenced from one sample in a study of cytomegalovirus exposure and HLA in healthy donors. The PCR contained 60 Vbeta and 13 Jbeta primers. Profiled with immunoSEQ multiplex PCR; TCRdb holds only in-frame clones, not every one. This sample lists 70,000 or so clones; its ten largest clones have roughly 2.3%. Specimen: PBMCs. These receptors were collected from a female donor in good health and CMV-seropositive.

This rearrangement joins TRBV6-5 to TRBJ1-2; 7 bases align to TRBD1. The CDR3 spans 14 residues. The germline CDR1 and CDR2 sequences are MNHEY and SVGAGI. After removal of 6 bases from V and 7 bases from J, the junction contained 11 bases not matched to a gene. CDR3 sequence: CASSPTGPMGGYTF. DNA for the CDR3: TGTGCCAGCAGCCCGACAGGGCCGATGGGTGGCTACACCTTC.

The rearrangement uses TRBV30 and TRBJ2-1; tentatively, D is TRBD2 (5 bases). V gave up 4 bases and J gave up 4 bases, with 14 bases separating them. Germline loops: CDR1 GTSNPN, CDR2 SVGIG (reference sequence). The CDR3 is made up of 14 amino acids. CDR3 in DNA: TGTGCCTGGACCGGGGTATCGACATACAATGAGCAGTTCTTC. It codes for CAWTGVSTYNEQFF.

The V gene is TRBV11-3, the J gene TRBJ1-2; D is perhaps TRBD1 (5 bases). V lost 5 bases to trimming and J lost 3 bases, with 16 bases between them. CDR1 and CDR2 from the germline V gene are SGHNT and YENEEA. CDR3 length: 15 amino acids. The CDR3 sequence: CASSPGTESHYGYTF. CDR3 DNA sequence: TGTGCCAGCAGCCCCGGGACTGAGAGTCACTATGGCTACACCTTC. The full variable domain, with the rest looked up from reference TRBV11-3 and TRBJ1-2, is EAGVVQSPRYKIIEKKQPVAFWCNPISGHNTLYWYLQNLGQGPELLIRYENEEAVDDSQLPKDRFSAERLKGVDSTLKIQPAELGDSAVYLCASSPGTESHYGYTFGSGTRLTVV.

The rearrangement uses TRBV7-2 and TRBJ2-7; TRBD2 agrees at 10 bases. Germline V gives CDR1 SGHTA, CDR2 FQGNSA. V gave up 3 bases and J gave up 7 bases; unmatched junction bases: 9. CDR3 length equals 15 residues. The CDR3, as DNA: TGTGCCAGCAGCTTCACAAGCGGGGGGGCTGATGAGCAGTACTTC. Its protein is CASSFTSGGADEQYF.

The CDR3 here is CASSESVCGYTF. In nucleotides, the CDR3 is TGTGCCAGCAGTGAGAGTGTCTGTGGCTACACCTTC. The rearrangement joins TRBV2 to TRBJ1-2; D unclear. There are 12 residues in the CDR3. Trimming took off 3 bases at V and 7 bases at J, with 9 bases between the two ends. Germline CDR1 reads SNHLY; CDR2 reads FYNNEI.

The V call is TRBV6-6, the J call TRBJ1-1, with D possibly being TRBD1 (6 bases). The V end lost 11 bases, the J end lost 3 bases, and 16 bases lay between the germline ends. Germline V CDR1 and CDR2: MNHNY, SVGAGI (reference sequence). There are 13 residues in the CDR3. The CDR3 loop reads CAANSRGDTEAFF. The CDR3, as DNA: TGTGCCGCCAATTCCAGGGGAGACACTGAAGCTTTCTTT.

The rearrangement uses TRBV5-4 and TRBJ2-7; a weak D match, TRBD1 (5 bases). Trimming took off 3 bases at V and 1 base at J, with 14 bases between the two ends. Looked up from germline, CDR1 is SGHNT and CDR2 is YYREEE (reference sequence). The CDR3 sequence is 15 residues long. In DNA form, the CDR3 reads TGTGCCAGCAGCTCCCTTACAGGCGCTTCCTACGAGCAGTACTTC. It specifies CASSSLTGASYEQYF.

This chain joins TRBV7-8 and TRBJ1-1, with 7 bases lining up with TRBD1. The germline gives CDR1 SGHVS, CDR2 FQNEAQ. J lost 3 bases, V lost 5 bases, and 6 bases had no gene match. The CDR3 runs 14 residues. The CDR3 protein is CASSRADRDTEAFF. The CDR3, as DNA: TGTGCCAGCAGCCGCGCAGACAGGGACACTGAAGCTTTCTTT.

The CDR3 protein is CASSGNPGQGIYTEAFF. The CDR3 DNA follows: TGTGCCAGCAGCGGAAACCCGGGACAGGGTATTTACACTGAAGCTTTCTTT. This chain uses TRBV9 with TRBJ1-1; TRBD1 matches 9 bases. Per the germline V gene, CDR1 is SGDLS and CDR2 is YYNGEE. The ends lost 3 bases at V and 3 bases at J; junction bases unmatched: 12. This CDR3 is built from 17 residues.

The rearrangement links TRBV7-3 to TRBJ2-3; D unclear. This CDR3 has 13 amino acids. In germline, CDR1 is SGHTA, CDR2 FQGTGA. Trimming cost V 4 bases and J 1 base, with 6 bases left between them. CDR3 DNA sequence: TGTGCCAGCAGCTCCCCGGGCACAGATACGCAGTATTTT. Its translation: CASSSPGTDTQYF.

CDR3 amino acids: CASSRTASYEQYF. The CDR3 DNA is TGTGCCAGCAGCCGGACAGCCTCCTACGAGCAGTACTTC. The chain couples TRBV9 to TRBJ2-7, with D perhaps TRBD1 (6 bases). The CDR3 sequence is 13 residues long. Trimming stripped 4 bases from V and 0 bases from J, with 8 bases between. Germline CDR1 and CDR2: SGDLS and YYNGEE.

J is TRBJ1-2 and V is TRBV19; a possible D gene is TRBD1 (5 bases). The CDR3 has 15 residues. Trimming took 7 bases from V and 4 from J, leaving 19 bases between them. Germline CDR1 is LNHDA and CDR2 is SQIVND (reference sequence). Here the CDR3 DNA reads TGTGCCAGTAACACGGACAAGCCCCTAGGCTATGGCTACACCTTC. Residues: CASNTDKPLGYGYTF.

The V call is TRBV27, the J call TRBJ1-1; D is ambiguous. The CDR3 is 11 amino acids. Per germline, CDR1 MNHEY and CDR2 SMNVEV (reference sequence). Trimming took off 6 bases at V and 7 bases at J, with 9 bases between the two ends. CDR3 protein: CASRTLDEAFF. In DNA, the CDR3 is TGTGCCAGCAGGACCCTAGATGAAGCTTTCTTT.

The chain links TRBV5-6 to TRBJ2-5; 7 bases agree with TRBD2. J was trimmed by 4 bases and V by 5 bases; bases with no gene match: 8. CDR3 length: 14 residues. CDR1 is SGHDT, CDR2 YYEEEE, per germline. The DNA of the CDR3 is TGTGCCAGCAGTACTGCCGGGGGGACAGAGACCCAGTACTTC. Translating gives CASSTAGGTETQYF.

The chain has TRBV18 and TRBJ2-4; 8 bases are a match to TRBD2. Germline lookup yields CDR1 KGHSH and CDR2 LQKENI. CDR3 size: 16 residues. V dropped 3 bases and J dropped 1; count of bases not matched to a gene: 5. The CDR3: CASSPPPGGAKNIQYF. CDR3 sequence (DNA): TGTGCCAGCTCACCTCCGCCGGGAGGGGCCAAAAACATTCAGTACTTC.

The rearrangement links TRBV5-1 to TRBJ2-7; 7 bases are a match to TRBD1. The CDR3 is 14 amino acids. Germline lookup yields CDR1 SGHRS and CDR2 YFSETQ. J was trimmed by 4 bases and V by 0 bases; bases with no gene match: 4. The CDR3 DNA follows: TGCGCCAGCAGCTTGGGGGACAGTTCTTACGAGCAGTACTTC. This sequence encodes CASSLGDSSYEQYF.

The J gene is TRBJ1-1, the V gene TRBV7-8, with D hard to call. The CDR3 is 12 residues long. V lost 6 bases, J lost 6 bases, and 11 bases lay in between. From germline, CDR1 is SGHVS and CDR2 FQNEAQ. The CDR3 region is CASSRAPAEAFF. The DNA for the CDR3 is TGTGCCAGCAGTCGAGCCCCCGCTGAAGCTTTCTTT.